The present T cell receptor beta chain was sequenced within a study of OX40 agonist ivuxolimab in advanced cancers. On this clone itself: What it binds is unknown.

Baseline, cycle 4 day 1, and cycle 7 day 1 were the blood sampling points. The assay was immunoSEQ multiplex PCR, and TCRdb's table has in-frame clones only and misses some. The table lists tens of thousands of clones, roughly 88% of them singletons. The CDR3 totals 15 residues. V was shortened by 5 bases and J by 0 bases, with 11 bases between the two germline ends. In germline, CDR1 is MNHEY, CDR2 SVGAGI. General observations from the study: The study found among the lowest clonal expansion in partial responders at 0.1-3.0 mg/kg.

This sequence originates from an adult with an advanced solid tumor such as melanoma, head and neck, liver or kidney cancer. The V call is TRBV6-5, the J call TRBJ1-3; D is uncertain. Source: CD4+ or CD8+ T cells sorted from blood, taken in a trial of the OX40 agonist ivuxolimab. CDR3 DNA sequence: TGTGCCAGCAGTGTTGCCGGGGTCTCTGGAAACACCATATATTTT. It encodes CASSVAGVSGNTIYF.